This entry describes one TCR beta chain. The antigen is unknown. The sample originates from a study of cytomegalovirus exposure and HLA in healthy donors. CDR1 and CDR2 from the germline V gene are MGHDK and SYGVNS. CDR3 length: 12 residues. V was pared by 4 bases and J by 4 bases, with 8 bases between. Findings and limits, study-wide: The authors reported that TCR beta sequences could predict HLA-A and HLA-B alleles. These predictions were accurate for most subjects in the first cohort. Sequencing had likely introduced a cluster of highly shared sequence variants as an artifact.

This PCR relied on a set of 60 Vbeta primers and 13 Jbeta primers. Profiling relied on immunoSEQ multiplex PCR, and the TCRdb table lists in-frame clones only, not all of them. The table records roughly 100,000 clones, about 83% of them present only once. Material for sequencing was PBMCs. The TCR comes from a female donor in good health and CMV-seropositive. The chain employs TRBV25-1 and TRBJ2-7; D not resolved. Written as DNA, the CDR3 is TGTGCCAGCAGTGGGGCCAAATACGAGCAGTACTTC. Its translation is CASSGAKYEQYF.